The text below deals with one T cell receptor (beta chain). Its antigen remains unknown. Only in-frame clones appear in the TCRdb table, and some are missing; sequencing was by immunoSEQ multiplex PCR. The data show around 34,000 clones, less than 85% seen once. Trimming cost V 1 base and J 0 bases, with 10 bases left between them. The CDR3 runs to 16 residues. Germline CDR1 SGHTA, CDR2 FQGNSA. Relapses following autologous stem cell transplantation were seen in all patients, with brentuximab vedotin exposure varying. These data belong to a study of PD-1 blockade in classical Hodgkin lymphoma. Study summary: With a 2-week interval, patients received intravenous nivolumab at 3 mg/kg. Study-wide results and limits: Prior therapy or disease activity may underlie the repertoire differences, whose causes remain undefined.

Sequencing was performed on peripheral blood mononuclear cells (PBMCs), taken before the second cycle of nivolumab. The V call is TRBV7-2, the J call TRBJ1-3; D is uncertain. This clonotype originated in a human donor with classical Hodgkin lymphoma. CDR3 amino acids: CASSLGPVLSGNTIYF. As DNA, the CDR3 is TGTGCCAGCAGCTTAGGGCCGGTACTCTCTGGAAACACCATATATTTT.